This T cell receptor (beta chain) was captured in a study of technical replicates of blood from several donors. Some clones are missing from TCRdb's copy, which holds only in-frame ones; the method was immunoSEQ multiplex PCR. The sample contains 70,000 to 85,000 clones, roughly 92% of which appear only once. The CDR3 runs to 16 residues. The V gene lost 10 bases and the J gene lost 7 bases, with 26 bases spanning the gap. The germline CDR1 and CDR2 sequences are MNHEY and SMNVEV (reference sequence). The J gene is TRBJ2-1, the V gene TRBV27, with TRBD2 as a possible D gene (5 bases). The TCR was taken from a human donor in good health. Material for sequencing was T cells isolated from PBMCs. In DNA, the CDR3 is TGTGCCACATTCGATAGCCCAGCGGCCCTTAGGAATGAGCAGTTCTTC. Residues: CATFDSPAALRNEQFF.